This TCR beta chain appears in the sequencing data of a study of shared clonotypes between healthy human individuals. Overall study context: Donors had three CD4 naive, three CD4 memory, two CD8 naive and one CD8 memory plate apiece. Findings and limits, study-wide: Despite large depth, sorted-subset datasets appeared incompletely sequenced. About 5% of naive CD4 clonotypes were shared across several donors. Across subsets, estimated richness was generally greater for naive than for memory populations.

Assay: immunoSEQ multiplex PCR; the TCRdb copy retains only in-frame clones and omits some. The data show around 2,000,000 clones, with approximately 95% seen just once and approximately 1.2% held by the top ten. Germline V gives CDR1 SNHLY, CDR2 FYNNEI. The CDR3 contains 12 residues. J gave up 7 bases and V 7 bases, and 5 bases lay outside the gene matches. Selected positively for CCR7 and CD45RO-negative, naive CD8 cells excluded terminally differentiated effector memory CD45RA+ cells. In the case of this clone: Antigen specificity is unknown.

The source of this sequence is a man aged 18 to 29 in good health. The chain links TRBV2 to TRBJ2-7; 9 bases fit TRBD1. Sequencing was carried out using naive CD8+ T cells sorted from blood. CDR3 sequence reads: CASKGDRVEQYF. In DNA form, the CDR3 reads TGTGCCAGCAAGGGGGACAGGGTTGAGCAGTACTTC.